This passage covers 15 T cell receptor beta chains from one sample sequenced in a study of T cell responses to AZD1222 COVID-19 vaccine. TCRdb's table, derived via immunoSEQ multiplex PCR, lists solely in-frame clones and lacks some. The sample yields about 120,000 clones, approximately 90% seen once. The sequences come from peripheral blood, collected 28 days after the second AZD1222 dose. The receptors here all came from an adult who received the AZD1222 COVID-19 vaccine.

Here the CDR3 DNA reads TGTGCCAGCAGGGGCCGGGGCAGCAATCAGCCCCAGCATTTT. It encodes CASRGRGSNQPQHF. The chain uses TRBV6-5 and TRBJ1-5; possibly TRBD1 for D (5 bases). Germline CDR1 is MNHEY and CDR2 is SVGAGI. V was shortened by 6 bases and J by 1 base, with 10 bases between the two germline ends. This CDR3 region has 14 residues.

The table lists this clone with a count of one. The chain joins TRBV28 to TRBJ1-2; unclear D gene. V dropped 3 bases and J dropped 3 bases, with 17 bases sitting between them. Germline CDR1 and CDR2: MDHEN and SYDVKM. CDR3 length: 16 residues. The CDR3 region is CASSLWVGSVDYGYTF. For the CDR3, the DNA is TGTGCCAGCAGTTTGTGGGTAGGCAGCGTTGACTATGGCTACACCTTC.

The CDR3 sequence is CASSLVGGPGELFF. CDR3 nucleotides: TGTGCCAGCAGCTTAGTCGGAGGGCCCGGGGAGCTGTTTTTT. The chain uses TRBV7-2 and TRBJ2-2; D is possibly TRBD2 (6 bases). The CDR3 runs 14 residues. Germline V lookup: CDR1 SGHTA, CDR2 FQGNSA. Trimming stripped 1 base from V and 6 bases from J, with 9 bases between.

CDR3 sequence: CASSPQGAFYGYTF. The CDR3 nucleotides are TGTGCCAGCAGCCCACAGGGGGCGTTCTATGGCTACACCTTC. The chain links TRBV5-4 to TRBJ1-2, with 9 nucleotides matching TRBD1. This CDR3 region has 14 residues. Looked up from germline, CDR1 is SGHNT and CDR2 is YYREEE (reference sequence). J was trimmed by 4 bases and V by 4 bases; bases with no gene match: 5. The whole variable domain, remainder taken from reference TRBV5-4 and TRBJ1-2, is ETGVTQSPTHLIKTRGQQVTLRCSSQSGHNTVSWYQQALGQGPQFIFQYYREEENGRGNFPPRFSGLQFPNYSSELNVNALELDDSALYLCASSPQGAFYGYTFGSGTRLTVV.

This sequence joins TRBV6-2 or TRBV6-3 and TRBJ1-2; tentatively, D is TRBD1 (5 bases). Between the trimmed V and J ends, which lost 5 bases and 5 bases, there was a span of 12 bases. Germline-derived CDR1 and CDR2 are MNHEY and SVGEGT. The CDR3 sequence is 13 residues long. CDR3 protein: CASSAGTDYGYTF. In nucleotides, the CDR3 is TGTGCCAGCAGTGCCGGGACGGATTATGGCTACACCTTC.

This chain uses TRBV27 with TRBJ1-4, with TRBD1 matching 7 bases. The CDR3 has 14 residues. CDR1 and CDR2 (germline): MNHEY, SMNVEV (reference sequence). V trimming: 2 bases; J trimming: 6 bases; junction bases outside the gene matches: 3. CDR3 region: CASSLGTGDEKLFF. The CDR3 coding sequence is TGTGCCAGCAGTTTAGGAACAGGGGATGAAAAACTGTTTTTT.

This chain connects TRBV2 to TRBJ2-3; 9 bases map to TRBD1. The CDR3 covers 16 residues. Germline trimming cut 8 bases from V and 0 bases from J; bases unmatched to any gene: 9. Germline lookup yields CDR1 SNHLY and CDR2 FYNNEI. CDR3 DNA sequence: TGTGCCAGCCCTTCTCTCGGACAGGGGAGCACAGATACGCAGTATTTT. This codes for CASPSLGQGSTDTQYF.

This chain uses TRBV6-6 with TRBJ1-3; 9 positions agree with TRBD1. CDR3 length: 18 residues. J was trimmed by 2 bases and V by 5 bases; bases with no gene match: 13. Germline V gives CDR1 MNHNY, CDR2 SVGAGI (reference sequence). CDR3 DNA: TGTGCCAGCAGTCCCCGGGACAGGGCCCTGTCGGCTGGAAACACCATATATTTT. Translated, it gives CASSPRDRALSAGNTIYF.

This clone was observed once. The chain combines TRBV24-1 with TRBJ1-5, with D perhaps matching TRBD1 (6 bases). The CDR3 sequence is 16 residues long. Trimming stripped 3 bases from V and 4 bases from J, with 15 bases between. From germline, CDR1 is KGHDR and CDR2 SFDVKD. In DNA form, the CDR3 reads TGTGCCACCAGTGATCCCGGGGGGGGGCGTAATCAGCCCCAGCATTTT. As protein: CATSDPGGGRNQPQHF.

The chain employs TRBV6-4 and TRBJ1-4; maybe TRBD1 (6 bases). There are 15 residues in the CDR3. CDR1 and CDR2 (germline): MRHNA, SNTAGT. The V end lost 6 bases, the J end lost 3 bases, and 14 bases lay between the germline ends. The CDR3 protein is CASRSRGDANEKLFF. In DNA form, the CDR3 reads TGTGCCAGCAGGTCAAGGGGGGATGCTAATGAAAAACTGTTTTTT.

The CDR3 DNA reads TGTGCCACCAGCAGAGGTCAGGGTCAAACTGAAGCTTTCTTT. Its protein product is CATSRGQGQTEAFF. V and J are TRBV15 and TRBJ1-1; maybe TRBD1 (5 bases). CDR1 is LNHNV and CDR2 is YYDKDF in the germline V gene (reference sequence). There are 14 residues in the CDR3. Trimming removed 1 base from V and 5 bases from J, with 11 bases in between.

The V gene is TRBV3-1 (or the pseudogene TRBV3-2), the J gene TRBJ1-3; D is unclear. Germline CDR1 reads LGHDT; CDR2 reads YNNKEL (reference sequence). V shed 1 base and J shed 1 base, with 5 bases lying between them. The CDR3 totals 14 residues. CDR3 protein: CASSQGASGNTIYF. The CDR3 DNA sequence: TGTGCCAGCAGCCAAGGTGCGTCTGGAAACACCATATATTTT.

This clone came up once. The chain carries TRBV30 and TRBJ1-6; a possible D gene is TRBD1 (6 bases). The CDR3 loop spans 14 amino acids. Trimming cost V 0 bases and J 9 bases, with 12 bases left between them. CDR1 GTSNPN and CDR2 SVGIG come from the germline V gene (reference sequence). The chain's CDR3 is CAWSVLQGSSPLHF. As DNA, the CDR3 is TGTGCCTGGAGTGTACTCCAGGGGAGTTCACCCCTCCACTTT.

The chain uses TRBV7-2 and TRBJ1-3; 7 positions agree with TRBD1. V lost 5 bases, J lost 0 bases, and 7 bases stayed unmatched. CDR1 and CDR2 (germline): SGHTA, FQGNSA. The CDR3 runs 16 residues. This CDR3 reads CASSLHGTASGNTIYF. CDR3 DNA sequence: TGTGCCAGCAGCCTTCACGGGACAGCCTCTGGAAACACCATATATTTT.

The chain links TRBV6-1 to TRBJ1-1, with TRBD1 matching 7 bases. The CDR3 loop spans 17 amino acids. V lost 3 bases, J lost 3 bases, and 13 bases stayed unmatched. Germline CDR1 is MNHNS and CDR2 is SASEGT. CDR3 sequence: CASSDRRRGRTYTEAFF. The CDR3 DNA reads TGTGCCAGCAGTGATAGGAGGAGGGGGCGGACCTACACTGAAGCTTTCTTT.